The sequence of this TCR beta chain was determined in a study of blood T cell repertoires in COVID-19. As for the study in general: In each case, the material was cDNA or gDNA derived from T cells, B-cell-depleted T cells, or PBMCs.

With V trimmed by 3 bases and J by 0 bases, 5 bases remained unmatched. Looked up from germline, CDR1 is SGDLS and CDR2 is YYNGEE. The CDR3 is 17 residues long. Original processing notes: Reference gene primer amplification yielded estimated nucleated cell counts. Here immunoSEQ multiplex PCR was the method, and the copy in TCRdb shows in-frame clones only, minus some. That table gives V, J and clone size, and the DNA gave D and trimming. The data contain approximately 250,000 clones, 75% to 90% of them seen just once; the ten biggest clones take up over 3%. Each participant's cohort was designated according to participant-reported clinical history. Individuals in the exposed group had encountered a COVID-19 case within 2 weeks preceding study entry.

The sequence came from a woman aged 35 to 49 who had been exposed to COVID-19. The specimen sequenced was PBMCs or T cells enriched from blood (not recorded which). J is TRBJ2-1 and V is TRBV9, with 11 bases that match TRBD2. The CDR3, as DNA: TGTGCCAGCAGCGAAGGGACTAGCGGAGGCTCCTACAATGAGCAGTTCTTC. This encodes CASSEGTSGGSYNEQFF.